The 20 T cell receptor beta chains below come from one sample, sequenced in a study of T-cell reconstitution after alpha-beta-depleted transplantation in children. Unique molecular identifiers were built into the TCRbeta library. One entry per CDR3 protein results from TCRdb running MiXCR on the PCR reads. This table holds about 270,000 distinct CDR3 sequences, around 9.6% found once. The sample here was PBMCs from the stem cell graft donor, taken from the stem cell graft. The receptors come from a human donor who donated a stem cell graft to a child with SCID.

This clonotype came up many times. The chain uses TRBV12-3 or TRBV12-4 and TRBJ2-5, with a tentative D call TRBD2 (6 bases). The CDR3 runs to 13 residues. V lost 7 bases to trimming and J lost 1 base, with 10 bases between them. The CDR3 nucleotides are TGTGCCAGCACATTGGGACTCCAAGAGACCCAGTACTTC. This encodes CASTLGLQETQYF.

This clonotype was picked up a small number of times. CDR3 sequence reads: CASSLVHSRETQYF. CDR3 coding DNA: TGTGCCAGCAGCTTGGTTCATAGCCGAGAGACCCAGTACTTC. The chain recombines TRBV5-6 with TRBJ2-5, with D unresolved. The V end was cut by 0 bases, the J end by 4 bases, with 10 bases between. Germline V gives CDR1 SGHDT, CDR2 YYEEEE. This CDR3 is 14 amino acids long.

This clonotype was observed a handful of times. The chain joins TRBV20-1 to TRBJ2-5; TRBD1 matches 10 bases. The germline V gene encodes CDR1 DFQATT and CDR2 SNEGSKA (reference sequence). This CDR3 comprises 19 residues. Trimming cost V 0 bases and J 3 bases; bases outside gene matches: 16. The CDR3 loop reads CSARDLGLGQGGGEETQYF. CDR3 DNA sequence: TGCAGTGCTAGAGATCTTGGGCTCGGACAGGGGGGAGGGGAAGAGACCCAGTACTTC.

This clonotype was observed a handful of times. The CDR3 protein is CASSGTGSSYNEQFF. The CDR3 DNA follows: TGTGCCAGCAGCGGCACAGGGAGCTCCTACAATGAGCAGTTCTTC. The chain couples TRBV9 to TRBJ2-1, with D possibly matching TRBD1 (6 bases). The length of the CDR3 is 15 residues. Trimming cost V 3 bases and J 0 bases, with 10 bases left between them. Germline values: CDR1 SGDLS, CDR2 YYNGEE. Full variable domain (rest looked up from reference TRBV9 and TRBJ2-1): DSGVTQTPKHLITATGQRVTLRCSPRSGDLSVYWYQQSLDQGLQFLIQYYNGEERAKGNILERFSAQQFPDLHSELNLSSLELGDSALYFCASSGTGSSYNEQFFGPGTRLTVL.

This clonotype was seen more than once but under ten times. Written as DNA, the CDR3 is TGTGCCAGTAGGGGACAGGACAACTACGAGCAGTACTTC. It yields the protein CASRGQDNYEQYF. The chain couples TRBV19 to TRBJ2-7; 8 nucleotides match TRBD1. Germline V CDR1 and CDR2: LNHDA, SQIVND (reference sequence). The V and J ends lost 6 bases and 3 bases, in that order; junction bases with no gene match: 4. The CDR3 has 13 amino acids.

The chain uses TRBV7-9 and TRBJ1-2, with TRBD1 as a possible D gene (5 bases). Trimming stripped 5 bases from V and 8 bases from J, with 15 bases between. The CDR3 runs 13 residues. Germline V lookup: CDR1 SEHNR, CDR2 FQNEAQ (reference sequence). DNA of the CDR3: TGTGCCAGCAGCCAGGTGGGGGTTGGCGGCTACACCTTC. It translates to CASSQVGVGGYTF.

CDR3 amino acids: CASSKGTVGSYEQYF. The CDR3 nucleotides read TGCGCCAGCAGCAAGGGGACAGTGGGATCCTACGAGCAGTACTTC. The chain employs TRBV5-1 and TRBJ2-7; 7 nucleotides line up with TRBD1. The CDR3 sequence is 15 residues long. The V gene's germline CDR1 is SGHRS and CDR2 YFSETQ. Trimming removed 4 bases from V and 1 base from J; junction bases left unmatched: 8.

This clonotype was seen more than once but under ten times. The CDR3 protein is CASSWGQGFYEQYF. As DNA, the CDR3 is TGTGCCAGCAGTTGGGGACAGGGGTTCTACGAGCAGTACTTC. The rearrangement links TRBV12-3 or TRBV12-4 to TRBJ2-7; 10 positions match TRBD1. This CDR3 has 14 residues. Trimming removed 4 bases from V and 3 bases from J; junction bases left unmatched: 3.

This clonotype was seen more than once but under ten times. The CDR3 spells CSVGGGGYEQYF. In nucleotides, the CDR3 is TGCAGCGTTGGGGGCGGTGGGTACGAGCAGTACTTC. The rearrangement joins TRBV29-1 to TRBJ2-7, with D possibly TRBD1 on 5 matching bases. The CDR3 length is 12 residues. With 4 bases removed from V and 4 bases from J, the gap between germline ends came to 11 bases. Germline CDR1 reads SQVTM; CDR2 reads ANQGSEA.

The chain has TRBV7-9 and TRBJ2-6; D is undetermined. Germline V CDR1 and CDR2: SEHNR, FQNEAQ (reference sequence). V shed 5 bases and J shed 2 bases, with 10 bases lying between them. The CDR3 is 15 residues long. The CDR3 DNA follows: TGTGCCAGCAGCCCTATGGGCGCTGGGGCCAACGTCCTGACTTTC. This gives the protein CASSPMGAGANVLTF.

This clonotype was observed a handful of times. V gene TRBV20-1 combines with J gene TRBJ2-1; TRBD2 might be the D (5 bases). V was trimmed by 0 bases and J by 8 bases, leaving 14 bases between them. This CDR3 region has 14 residues. From germline, CDR1 is DFQATT and CDR2 SNEGSKA (reference sequence). In nucleotides, the CDR3 is TGCAGTGCTAGAGATTACGGACTCCCCGATGAGCAGTTCTTC. It translates to CSARDYGLPDEQFF.

This clonotype was detected ten times or more. V usage is TRBV10-1 and J usage is TRBJ2-3; D is possibly TRBD1 or TRBD2 (5 bases each). The ends were cut back, 3 bases at V and 4 bases at J, with 11 bases in the middle. Germline values: CDR1 WNHNN, CDR2 SYGVQD (reference sequence). CDR3 length: 14 residues. For the CDR3, the DNA is TGCGCCAGCAGTGAAGAGGGGCGCGCAGATACGCAGTATTTT. It codes for CASSEEGRADTQYF.

This sequence joins TRBV10-2 and TRBJ1-5; possible D gene TRBD1, 6 bases. With 3 bases removed from V and 4 bases from J, the gap between germline ends came to 10 bases. The CDR3 sequence is 14 residues long. CDR1 WSHSY and CDR2 SAAADI come from the germline V gene. The CDR3 DNA reads as TGCGCCAGCAGTGATCAAGGGGGGAATCAGCCCCAGCATTTT. Protein product: CASSDQGGNQPQHF.

This clonotype was counted many times. V is TRBV3-1 and J is TRBJ1-2; D is ambiguous. Germline loops: CDR1 LGHDT, CDR2 YNNKEL (reference sequence). Trimming shortened V by 0 bases and J by 3 bases, and 8 bases separated the two germline ends. The CDR3 covers 14 residues. CDR3 sequence (DNA): TGTGCCAGCAGCCAAGAACAAGTGTACTATGGCTACACCTTC. This encodes CASSQEQVYYGYTF.

This chain connects TRBV27 to TRBJ2-7; TRBD1 matches 8 bases. From germline, CDR1 is MNHEY and CDR2 SMNVEV (reference sequence). J gave up 6 bases and V 6 bases, and 4 bases lay outside the gene matches. This CDR3 has 12 amino acids. CDR3 sequence reads: CASSRQGTEQYF. CDR3 DNA sequence: TGTGCCAGCAGCCGACAGGGGACCGAGCAGTACTTC.

This sequence joins TRBV20-1 and TRBJ2-1; 8 positions agree with TRBD2. Germline V lookup: CDR1 DFQATT, CDR2 SNEGSKA (reference sequence). Trimming took 3 bases from V and 9 from J; bases not matched to a gene: 13. The CDR3 length is 15 residues. The CDR3: CSARKLAGEAGEQFF. The CDR3 DNA reads as TGCAGTGCTAGGAAGCTAGCGGGTGAGGCGGGTGAGCAGTTCTTC.

This clonotype was seen only a few times. The rearrangement links TRBV12-3 or TRBV12-4 to TRBJ2-3; 15 bases align to TRBD2. This CDR3 contains 20 residues. V was clipped by 6 bases and J by 5 bases; unmatched bases: 18. This chain's CDR3 is CASSEKLRTSGGAVQDTQYF. CDR3 bases: TGTGCCAGCAGCGAAAAACTGCGGACTAGCGGGGGGGCGGTACAAGATACGCAGTATTTT.

This chain connects TRBV7-9 to TRBJ1-2; D is perhaps TRBD1 (5 bases). Germline V CDR1 and CDR2: SEHNR, FQNEAQ (reference sequence). Trimming cost V 5 bases and J 2 bases, with 12 bases left between them. The length of the CDR3 is 14 residues. The CDR3, as DNA: TGTGCCAGCAGCCTTGGGGGGTTGAACTATGGCTACACCTTC. Translation: CASSLGGLNYGYTF.

This clonotype has a handful of counts. The chain couples TRBV10-2 to TRBJ2-7; D remains unclear. The V gene lost 2 bases and the J gene lost 1 base, with 12 bases spanning the gap. Germline CDR1 and CDR2: WSHSY and SAAADI. The CDR3 length is 15 residues. CDR3 sequence reads: CASSEEASASYEQYF. CDR3 coding DNA: TGCGCCAGCAGTGAGGAGGCCAGCGCATCCTACGAGCAGTACTTC.

V usage is TRBV12-3 or TRBV12-4 and J usage is TRBJ2-1; 8 bases agree with TRBD2. The ends lost 7 bases at V and 7 bases at J; junction bases unmatched: 6. This CDR3 has 13 residues. The CDR3 DNA reads TGTGCCAGCACAGCGGGGGATAGGAATGAGCAGTTCTTC. Protein sequence: CASTAGDRNEQFF.